This T cell receptor beta chain comes out of a study of regulatory T cells in long-lasting Graves disease. Building the TCR beta libraries relied on iRepertoire HTBI primers, and CDR3 regions underwent Arm-PCR. TCRdb redid the calling of the multiplex PCR reads with MiXCR, one entry per CDR3 protein. The repertoire holds about 470,000 distinct CDR3 sequences, around 14% seen once, with 16% in the top ten. V was clipped by 3 bases and J by 2 bases; unmatched bases: 7. CDR3 length: 16 residues. Germline assignment: CDR1 KGHSH and CDR2 LQKENI. Time point of the sample: newly diagnosed GD, antithyroid drugs for less than 3 months. RNA from PBMCs was the source of the TCR library. In this sample, this clonotype turned up many times. The sample was also linked to a second study, of T cells in Graves' hyperthyroidism and ophthalmopathy.

The receptor was derived from a woman aged 30 to 39 with Graves disease. The sample in question was peripheral blood mononuclear cells (PBMCs), obtained at new diagnosis, from a patient treated with antithyroid drugs. V and J are TRBV18 and TRBJ2-3, with 8 bases aligning to TRBD2. The CDR3 reads CASSPLPGLVTDTQYF. The CDR3, as DNA: TGTGCCAGCTCACCTCTCCCGGGACTAGTCACAGATACGCAGTATTTT. Full variable domain (rest looked up from reference TRBV18 and TRBJ2-3): NAGVMQNPRHLVRRRGQEARLRCSPMKGHSHVYWYRQLPEEGLKFMVYLQKENIIDESGMPKERFSAEFPKEGPSILRIQQVVRGDSAAYFCASSPLPGLVTDTQYFGPGTRLTVL.